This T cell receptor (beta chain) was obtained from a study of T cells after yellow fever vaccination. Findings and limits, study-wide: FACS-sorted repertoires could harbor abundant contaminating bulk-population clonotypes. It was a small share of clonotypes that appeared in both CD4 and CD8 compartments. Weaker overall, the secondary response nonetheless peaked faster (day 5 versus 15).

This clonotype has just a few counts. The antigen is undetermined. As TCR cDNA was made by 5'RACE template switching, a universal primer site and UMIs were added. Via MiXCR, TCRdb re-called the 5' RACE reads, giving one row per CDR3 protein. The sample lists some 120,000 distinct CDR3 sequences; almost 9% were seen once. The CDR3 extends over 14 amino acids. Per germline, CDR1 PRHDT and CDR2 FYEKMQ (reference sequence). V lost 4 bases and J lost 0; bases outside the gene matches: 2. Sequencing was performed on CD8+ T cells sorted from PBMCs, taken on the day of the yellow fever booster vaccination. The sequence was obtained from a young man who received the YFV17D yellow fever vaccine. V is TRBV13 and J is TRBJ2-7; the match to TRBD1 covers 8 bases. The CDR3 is CASSSTGVSYEQYF. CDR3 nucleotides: TGTGCCAGCAGCTCGACAGGGGTCTCCTACGAGCAGTACTTC.